Listed here is a single T cell receptor beta chain. Its antigen is not yet known. No much larger clonotype is one base removed from it; base qualities were not supplied. One collaborating source in Seattle enrolled patients while the patients were actively infected and followed the patients over time throughout the course of disease. Collaborating institutions collected whole blood in K2EDTA tubes following their own protocols. Collaborator samples were shipped for TCRbeta analysis as frozen whole blood, isolated PBMCs, or DNA extracted from either sample type. The germline V gene (reference sequence) supplies CDR1 LNHDA and CDR2 SQIVND. The junction shows trimming of 5 bases on V and 3 bases on J, plus 5 bases between the germline ends. Inclusive of the bounding cysteine and phenylalanine, the CDR3 is 13 residues long. Of all the DNA, just the CDR3 is kept, 39 bases in frame from base 1. The immunoSEQ Assay, a bias-controlled multiplex PCR, was used to amplify TCRbeta CDR3 regions from genomic DNA. The paper's data handling went like this. Within the assay, amplification of reference gene primers was used to estimate how many nucleated cells each sample contained. Sequence reads were collapsed and filtered to measure the absolute abundance of every unique TCRbeta CDR3 rearrangement. For each sample, productive Simpson clonality was calculated as the square root of Simpson's diversity index over productive rearrangements. Here the immuneACCESS table is served through TCRdb, limited to in-frame sequences with V and J called. Missing clones are a known gap in these copies; in checked studies unresolved V genes cover under half, and the rest lacks a known reason. V and J calls and clone size come straight from that table; D and trimming were deduced from the DNA. The sample profile shows roughly 260,000 clones; approximately 91% of them were found once. Roughly 10% of the sample is taken by the ten largest.

The data belong to a study of blood T cell repertoires in COVID-19 (dated by TCRdb to between 2020 and 2021). The study in broad terms: Samples from collaborators originated in the United States, Italy and Spain and spanned both the acute and convalescent phases of COVID-19. The prospective study material was composed of cDNA or gDNA derived from T cells, B-cell-depleted T cells, or PBMCs. The dataset comprised deeply sampled blood TCRbeta repertoires from subjects exposed to, actively infected with, or recovered from COVID-19. The repertoires were released in a freely available public database meant as a resource for research on the immune response to SARS-CoV-2. Samples came from the ongoing ImmuneRACE study (first 160 participants) plus 1,254 subjects from 6 global collaborators. Nearly every sample came with metadata listing a de-identified subject ID, COVID-19 status, age in years and sex. Where available, HLA class I and class II types were obtained from metadata supplied by the sample provider rather than from assay-based typing. The study at large found these results: The quantity of clinical and demographic metadata differed by source and by participant and was supplied without curation.

This clonotype was obtained from a woman in her twenties or thirties with COVID-19, enrolled during active disease. Specimen: peripheral blood. The chain joins TRBV19 to TRBJ1-6; TRBD1 is a possible D gene, resting on 5 matching bases. CDR3 loop: CASSGHYNSPLHF. The nucleotide sequence is TGTGCCAGTAGTGGACACTATAATTCACCCCTCCACTTT.